Listed below are T cell receptor beta chains from one sample, sequenced in a study of lymphopenia after photon versus proton radiotherapy. The repertoire was sequenced with immunoSEQ multiplex PCR; TCRdb's copy has only in-frame clones and lacks some. This repertoire shows roughly 14,000 clones, 85% to 90% found once; its top ten account for 11%. This material consisted of peripheral blood, taken from a patient treated with proton-based radiotherapy. These TCRs come from a man between 65 and 85 years old with pancreatic cancer. Both conserved end residues are part of each CDR3. The D gene is left open where the match is weak. Clone size is given for some rows only: seen once, a few or many times, or a class if the clone is expanded.

j_gene: TRBJ1-5; abundance: .; d_gene: .; v_gene: TRBV7-2; CDR3nt: TGTGCCAGCAGCTTAGCGTCGGTCGATCCCCAGCATTTT; CDR3aa: CASSLASVDPQHF
j_gene: TRBJ1-1; abundance: .; d_gene: .; v_gene: TRBV6-6; CDR3nt: TGTGCCAGCAGCCAGGGACGAAGGAACACTGAAGCTTTCTTT; CDR3aa: CASSQGRRNTEAFF
j_gene: TRBJ2-5; abundance: .; d_gene: .; v_gene: TRBV16; CDR3nt: TGTGCCAGCAGCCAATCAACCGGGGCAGAGACCCAGTACTTC; CDR3aa: CASSQSTGAETQYF
j_gene: TRBJ2-2; abundance: .; d_gene: .; v_gene: TRBV6-5; CDR3nt: TGTGCCAGCAGCCGGGCCTGGACCACCGGGGAGCTGTTTTTT; CDR3aa: CASSRAWTTGELFF
j_gene: TRBJ2-5; abundance: .; d_gene: .; v_gene: TRBV5-5; CDR3nt: TGTGCCAGCAGCTTAGGCAGCCAAGAGACCCAGTACTTC; CDR3aa: CASSLGSQETQYF
j_gene: TRBJ1-5; abundance: .; d_gene: TRBD1; v_gene: TRBV6-6; CDR3nt: TGTGCCAGCAGTTGGGGGACAGGCTATAGCAATCAGCCCCAGCATTTT; CDR3aa: CASSWGTGYSNQPQHF
j_gene: TRBJ2-7; abundance: .; d_gene: .; v_gene: TRBV27; CDR3nt: TGTGCCAGCAGTTTCTGGTCAGGGGTTCCCTACGAGCAGTACTTC; CDR3aa: CASSFWSGVPYEQYF
j_gene: TRBJ2-2; abundance: .; d_gene: .; v_gene: TRBV5-1; CDR3nt: TGCGCCAGCAGCTTGGGGTGGACCGGGGAGCTGTTTTTT; CDR3aa: CASSLGWTGELFF
j_gene: TRBJ1-3; abundance: .; d_gene: .; v_gene: TRBV5-1; CDR3nt: TGCGCCAGCAGCCCGTCTACAGGGAGCTCTGGAAACACCATATATTTT; CDR3aa: CASSPSTGSSGNTIYF
j_gene: TRBJ2-1; abundance: .; d_gene: TRBD2; v_gene: TRBV30; CDR3nt: TGTGCCTGGATTAGGACTAGCGGGGCCCGTTACAATGAGCAGTTCTTC; CDR3aa: CAWIRTSGARYNEQFF
j_gene: TRBJ1-1; abundance: .; d_gene: .; v_gene: TRBV10-3; CDR3nt: TGTGCCATCAGTGGGAATAACGAGGGGGTAGAAGCTTTCTTT; CDR3aa: CAISGNNEGVEAFF
j_gene: TRBJ2-5; abundance: .; d_gene: .; v_gene: TRBV11-3; CDR3nt: TGTGCCAGCAGCTTAATGGGGCAACAAGAGACCCAGTACTTC; CDR3aa: CASSLMGQQETQYF
j_gene: TRBJ2-5; abundance: .; d_gene: .; v_gene: TRBV29-1; CDR3nt: TGCAGCGTTGAGGAGTCCCAAGAGACCCAGTACTTC; CDR3aa: CSVEESQETQYF
j_gene: TRBJ1-1; abundance: .; d_gene: TRBD1; v_gene: TRBV5-1; CDR3nt: TGCGCCAGCAGCTGGGGGACAGCGAACACTGAAGCTTTCTTT; CDR3aa: CASSWGTANTEAFF
j_gene: TRBJ2-3; abundance: .; d_gene: TRBD2; v_gene: TRBV2; CDR3nt: TGTGCCAGCAGGCGTACCGGGACTAGCTTCGATACGCAGTATTTT; CDR3aa: CASRRTGTSFDTQYF
j_gene: TRBJ1-2; abundance: .; d_gene: .; v_gene: TRBV5-1; CDR3nt: TGCGCCAGCAGCTTGGAGTCAGGATCCAAGGGCTACACCTTC; CDR3aa: CASSLESGSKGYTF
j_gene: TRBJ2-7; abundance: few; d_gene: .; v_gene: TRBV7-9; CDR3nt: TGTGCCAGCAGCTTAGTTGGCAGTTCCTACGAGCAGTACTTC; CDR3aa: CASSLVGSSYEQYF
j_gene: TRBJ1-1; abundance: .; d_gene: .; v_gene: TRBV2; CDR3nt: TGTGCCAGCAGTGAAAGAGGGGTAAGGTACACTGAAGCTTTCTTT; CDR3aa: CASSERGVRYTEAFF
j_gene: TRBJ1-1; abundance: .; d_gene: .; v_gene: TRBV5-8; CDR3nt: TGTGCCAGCATGGCAGTCACTGAAGCTTTCTTT; CDR3aa: CASMAVTEAFF
j_gene: TRBJ1-5; abundance: .; d_gene: TRBD1; v_gene: TRBV30; CDR3nt: TGTGCCTGGAGTTCGGGGACAGGGGGGTATCAGCCCCAGCATTTT; CDR3aa: CAWSSGTGGYQPQHF
j_gene: TRBJ2-4; abundance: once; d_gene: TRBD1; v_gene: TRBV7-9; CDR3nt: TGTGCCAGCAGCTTACCGACAGGGGACAAAAACATTCAGTACTTC; CDR3aa: CASSLPTGDKNIQYF
j_gene: TRBJ2-5; abundance: .; d_gene: .; v_gene: TRBV25-1; CDR3nt: TGTGCCAGCAGCGAACAGTGGTTGGGGGAGACCCAGTACTTC; CDR3aa: CASSEQWLGETQYF
j_gene: TRBJ1-4; abundance: .; d_gene: .; v_gene: TRBV9; CDR3nt: TGTGCCAGCAGCGTCGGGATTGGAGGTGAAAAACTGTTTTTT; CDR3aa: CASSVGIGGEKLFF
j_gene: TRBJ2-5; abundance: .; d_gene: TRBD2; v_gene: TRBV9; CDR3nt: TGTGCCAGCAGCGTAGGACTAGCGGGTTCGCGGACCCAGTACTTC; CDR3aa: CASSVGLAGSRTQYF
j_gene: TRBJ2-7; abundance: .; d_gene: TRBD1; v_gene: TRBV15; CDR3nt: TGTGCCACCAGCAGCCCCGGGACAGGGGTGGGCGAGCAGTACTTC; CDR3aa: CATSSPGTGVGEQYF